Shown below are 27 T cell receptor beta chains from a single sample sequenced in a study of blood T cell repertoires in COVID-19. The data were produced by immunoSEQ multiplex PCR, yet TCRdb's version contains in-frame clones alone and is incomplete. The sample yields some 200,000 clones, 70% to 85% seen once. The sample comprised peripheral blood. The receptor source for this set is a woman in her 40s who had recovered from COVID-19.

The chain uses TRBV4-3 and TRBJ1-1, with TRBD1 matching over 9 bases. The J segment lost 2 bases and the V segment lost 4 bases, leaving 5 bases of the junction unmatched. Germline CDR1 reads LGHNA; CDR2 reads YSLEER. CDR3 length: 15 amino acids. CDR3: CASSLADRGNTEAFF. DNA of the CDR3: TGCGCCAGCAGCCTTGCGGACAGGGGAAACACTGAAGCTTTCTTT.

The V call is TRBV5-5, the J call TRBJ1-5; 9 positions agree with TRBD1. The CDR3 runs to 17 residues. Unmatched junction bases numbered 14, after V lost 4 bases and J lost 6 bases. Germline lookup yields CDR1 SGHKS and CDR2 YYEKEE (reference sequence). The CDR3 region has the DNA TGTGCCAGCAGCCCCGGACAGGGGAATTTCAGGGTTCAGCCCCAGCATTTT. This gives the protein CASSPGQGNFRVQPQHF.

This rearrangement joins TRBV6-6 to TRBJ1-5; maybe TRBD1 (5 bases). The V gene's germline CDR1 is MNHNY and CDR2 SVGAGI (reference sequence). The germline V and J ends were trimmed by 0 bases and 11 bases, with 8 bases remaining between them. This CDR3 comprises 12 residues. CDR3: CASSYSSGSQHF. As DNA, the CDR3 is TGTGCCAGCAGTTACTCCTCAGGGTCCCAGCATTTT.

The V and J genes are TRBV5-5 and TRBJ2-5; no clear D gene. Trimming removed 1 base from V and 2 bases from J, with 6 bases in between. The CDR3 sequence is 13 residues long. CDR1 SGHKS and CDR2 YYEKEE come from the germline V gene (reference sequence). The CDR3 coding sequence is TGTGCCAGCAGCTTGTTCAGTCAAGAGACCCAGTACTTC. Translated: CASSLFSQETQYF.

The chain links TRBV9 to TRBJ1-3, with D possibly matching TRBD1 (6 bases). Trimming pared 4 bases from V and 4 bases from J, leaving 12 bases between. CDR1 and CDR2 (germline): SGDLS, YYNGEE. The CDR3 length is 14 residues. The CDR3 DNA sequence: TGTGCCAGCAGCATACAGGGCACCGGAAACACCATATATTTT. Its protein is CASSIQGTGNTIYF.

The J gene is TRBJ2-2, the V gene TRBV2, with 10 positions matching TRBD2. This CDR3 comprises 15 residues. Germline CDR1 is SNHLY and CDR2 is FYNNEI. The J segment lost 3 bases and the V segment lost 5 bases, leaving 3 bases of the junction unmatched. The CDR3 nucleotides are TGTGCCAGCAGTTCAGCGGGAGGGGACACCGGGGAGCTGTTTTTT. Translation: CASSSAGGDTGELFF. The whole variable domain, remainder taken from reference TRBV2 and TRBJ2-2, is EPEVTQTPSHQVTQMGQEVILRCVPISNHLYFYWYRQILGQKVEFLVSFYNNEISEKSEIFDDQFSVERPDGSNFTLKIRSTKLEDSAMYFCASSSAGGDTGELFFGEGSRLTVL.

This chain links TRBV7-2 with TRBJ2-3; 11 positions agree with TRBD1. Germline V gene data show CDR1 as SGHTA and CDR2 as FQGNSA. V lost 5 bases to trimming and J lost 5 bases; unmatched junction nucleotides: 6. CDR3 length: 15 residues. This CDR3 reads CASSPRTGGRDTQYF. The CDR3, as DNA: TGTGCCAGCAGCCCCAGGACAGGGGGCAGAGATACGCAGTATTTT.

The gene calls are TRBV6-5 and TRBJ1-4; 9 bases fit TRBD1. The CDR3 is 14 residues long. Trimming took 6 bases from V and 7 from J; bases not matched to a gene: 6. In germline, CDR1 is MNHEY, CDR2 SVGAGI. The CDR3 DNA reads TGTGCCAGCAGAATACAGGGGGCGGGTGAAAAACTGTTTTTT. Translation: CASRIQGAGEKLFF.

This chain links TRBV2 with TRBJ2-1, with TRBD2 identical over 12 bases. Germline V gives CDR1 SNHLY, CDR2 FYNNEI. Trimming took 6 bases from V and 9 from J; bases not matched to a gene: 12. The length of the CDR3 is 16 residues. The CDR3 sequence: CASRPSGGASWGEQFF. The CDR3 nucleotides read TGTGCCAGCAGACCTAGCGGGGGGGCCAGTTGGGGTGAGCAGTTCTTC.

The V gene is TRBV7-6, the J gene TRBJ2-2; TRBD1 matches at 7 bases. The CDR3 loop spans 15 amino acids. V lost 4 bases to trimming and J lost 7 bases; unmatched junction nucleotides: 9. The germline V gene has CDR1 SGHVS and CDR2 FNYEAQ. In DNA, the CDR3 is TGTGCCAGCAGCTATGGAACAGGGGAAGTCGGGGAGCTGTTTTTT. Translated, it gives CASSYGTGEVGELFF.

The chain has TRBV23-1 and TRBJ1-2, with a possible D match to TRBD1 (5 bases). TRBV23-1 is reported as an ORF; its role is uncertain. Trimming left V 5 bases short and J 8 bases short, with 12 bases between. The CDR3 length is 12 residues. The DNA for the CDR3 is TGCGCCAGCAGTTATGGGGCGGGGGGCTACACCTTC. Translated: CASSYGAGGYTF.

CDR3: CASSLQAGVGNTIYF. CDR3 DNA sequence: TGTGCCAGCAGTCTCCAGGCGGGGGTCGGAAACACCATATATTTT. The chain has TRBV28 and TRBJ1-3; D may be TRBD1 (5 bases). CDR3 length: 15 amino acids. Deletions cut 5 bases from V and 4 bases from J, with 15 bases between. CDR1 is MDHEN and CDR2 is SYDVKM in the germline V gene. Full variable domain (missing parts from reference TRBV28 and TRBJ1-3): DVKVTQSSRYLVKRTGEKVFLECVQDMDHENMFWYRQDPGLGLRLIYFSYDVKMKEKGDIPEGYSVSREKKERFSLILESASTNQTSMYLCASSLQAGVGNTIYFGEGSWLTVV.

This chain connects TRBV3-1 (or the pseudogene TRBV3-2) to TRBJ2-5; 13 bases match TRBD2. Looked up from germline, CDR1 is LGHDT and CDR2 is YNNKEL (reference sequence). The junction had 14 bases not matched to a gene; V was cut back by 8 bases and J by 5 bases. The CDR3 extends over 17 amino acids. In nucleotides, the CDR3 is TGTGCCAGCGGTTCCGGACTAGCGGGGGAGTGGGGGGAGACCCAGTACTTC. It encodes CASGSGLAGEWGETQYF.

The sample holds one count of this clone. V gene TRBV6-2 or TRBV6-3 combines with J gene TRBJ2-3, with TRBD2 matching 12 bases. The CDR3 runs to 17 residues. The trim removed 6 bases at V and 3 bases at J, leaving 10 bases unmatched. CDR1 MNHEY and CDR2 SVGEGT come from the germline V gene. In DNA, the CDR3 is TGTGCCAGCAGCCCCTCCCTAGCGGGGGGGCCTACAGATACGCAGTATTTT. It codes for CASSPSLAGGPTDTQYF.

The chain links TRBV19 to TRBJ2-4; TRBD1 matches 7 bases. J lost 1 base, V lost 4 bases, and 1 base had no gene match. There are 14 residues in the CDR3. From germline, CDR1 is LNHDA and CDR2 SQIVND (reference sequence). This chain's CDR3 is CASSKGAAKNIQYF. CDR3 DNA sequence: TGTGCCAGTAGTAAGGGGGCTGCCAAAAACATTCAGTACTTC.

CDR3 loop: CASSSRTGLIGELFF. The CDR3 bases are TGTGCCAGCAGCTCCCGGACAGGGCTTATCGGGGAGCTGTTTTTT. The gene calls are TRBV7-2 and TRBJ2-2, with 8 bases lining up with TRBD1. V lost 4 bases to trimming and J lost 7 bases; unmatched junction nucleotides: 8. Germline V gene sequence: CDR1 SGHTA, CDR2 FQGNSA. The CDR3 sequence is 15 residues long.

This clone has more than one count but fewer than ten. The V gene is TRBV6-5, the J gene TRBJ2-7; D gene uncertain. The germline gives CDR1 MNHEY, CDR2 SVGAGI. Trimming shortened V by 6 bases and J by 7 bases, and 19 bases separated the two germline ends. This CDR3 contains 14 residues. In DNA, the CDR3 is TGTGCCAGCAGAGCCGAACCATTCCTTCTTGAGCAGTACTTC. This gives the protein CASRAEPFLLEQYF.

The chain links TRBV7-9 to TRBJ1-5; D is ambiguous. Per germline, CDR1 SEHNR and CDR2 FQNEAQ (reference sequence). V was clipped by 5 bases and J by 4 bases, with 6 bases between them. This CDR3 has 12 amino acids. The CDR3 sequence: CASSPVNQPQHF. In nucleotides, the CDR3 is TGTGCCAGCAGCCCAGTAAATCAGCCCCAGCATTTT. The full variable domain, completed using reference TRBV7-9 and TRBJ1-5, is DTGVSQNPRHKITKRGQNVTFRCDPISEHNRLYWYRQTLGQGPEFLTYFQNEAQLEKSRLLSDRFSAERPKGSFSTLEIQRTEQGDSAMYLCASSPVNQPQHFGDGTRLSIL.

This clone was found once. V and J are TRBV7-2 and TRBJ1-4; D is undetermined. Between the trimmed V and J ends, which lost 6 bases and 0 bases, there was a span of 8 bases. The CDR3 runs 14 residues. Germline loops: CDR1 SGHTA, CDR2 FQGNSA. The CDR3 loop is CASSSVTTNEKLFF. CDR3 nucleotides: TGTGCCAGCAGTTCCGTTACAACTAATGAAAAACTGTTTTTT. The whole variable domain, filled in from reference TRBV7-2 and TRBJ1-4, reads GAGVSQSPSNKVTEKGKDVELRCDPISGHTALYWYRQSLGQGLEFLIYFQGNSAPDKSGLPSDRFSAERTGGSVSTLTIQRTQQEDSAVYLCASSSVTTNEKLFFGSGTQLSVL.

The genes are TRBV30 and TRBJ1-6; D ambiguous. V lost 2 bases, J lost 0 bases, and 11 bases lay in between. This CDR3 contains 16 residues. CDR1 and CDR2 (germline): GTSNPN, SVGIG (reference sequence). The CDR3 DNA follows: TGTGCCTGGAGTAGGAGAAAGAGCTCCTATAATTCACCCCTCCACTTT. Protein sequence: CAWSRRKSSYNSPLHF.

The chain combines TRBV30 with TRBJ1-5; tentative D call: TRBD1 (5 bases). Germline CDR1 reads GTSNPN; CDR2 reads SVGIG (reference sequence). V lost 2 bases and J 2 bases, leaving 10 bases between the germline ends. The CDR3 sequence is 14 residues long. The CDR3 nucleotides are TGTGCCTGGAGTCCTTGGGGGGGCAATCAGCCCCAGCATTTT. As protein: CAWSPWGGNQPQHF.

J is TRBJ1-6 and V is TRBV6-5; D unresolved. The CDR3 contains 14 residues. Germline-derived CDR1 and CDR2 are MNHEY and SVGAGI. Between the trimmed V and J ends, which lost 7 bases and 2 bases, there was a span of 9 bases. The CDR3 DNA follows: TGTGCCAGCACTCTAATGGCCTATAATTCACCCCTCCACTTT. The encoded protein is CASTLMAYNSPLHF.

The gene calls are TRBV7-9 and TRBJ2-1, with a tentative D call TRBD1 (5 bases). CDR1 and CDR2 from the germline V gene are SEHNR and FQNEAQ (reference sequence). Trimming pared 4 bases from V and 9 bases from J, leaving 16 bases between. The CDR3 covers 14 residues. The DNA of the CDR3 is TGTGCCAGCAGCTCAGAACAAGGGGTGCTTGAGCAGTTCTTC. Its translation: CASSSEQGVLEQFF. The full variable domain, in which reference TRBV7-9 and TRBJ2-1 provide the parts outside the CDR3, is DTGVSQNPRHKITKRGQNVTFRCDPISEHNRLYWYRQTLGQGPEFLTYFQNEAQLEKSRLLSDRFSAERPKGSFSTLEIQRTEQGDSAMYLCASSSEQGVLEQFFGPGTRLTVL.

Only one count was recorded for this clone. The chain joins TRBV12-3 or TRBV12-4 to TRBJ2-1, with no clear D. This CDR3 is built from 13 residues. The V end was cut by 8 bases, the J end by 6 bases, with 14 bases between. The CDR3 nucleotides are TGTGCCAGCCTCGGATCTTCGGGCAATGAGCAGTTCTTC. Protein sequence: CASLGSSGNEQFF.

V is TRBV28 and J is TRBJ1-4, with D unclear. Germline assignment: CDR1 MDHEN and CDR2 SYDVKM. The CDR3 has 16 amino acids. V was trimmed by 5 bases and J by 0 bases, leaving 13 bases between them. The CDR3 DNA sequence: TGTGCCAGCAGTCCCTCCCCGGTTTCAACTAATGAAAAACTGTTTTTT. Its translation: CASSPSPVSTNEKLFF.

This clone was found many times. The chain joins TRBV9 to TRBJ2-1; tentatively, D is TRBD1 (6 bases). The germline V gene has CDR1 SGDLS and CDR2 YYNGEE. The CDR3 totals 15 residues. Deletions cut 4 bases from V and 4 bases from J, with 15 bases between. CDR3 amino acids: CASSPRGQLYNEQFF. The CDR3 nucleotides are TGTGCCAGCAGCCCCAGGGGACAACTTTACAATGAGCAGTTCTTC.

This clone was counted only a few times. This rearrangement joins TRBV5-4 to TRBJ2-2, with D perhaps TRBD2 (5 bases). The length of the CDR3 is 18 residues. Germline loops: CDR1 SGHNT, CDR2 YYREEE (reference sequence). The ends were cut back, 0 bases at V and 2 bases at J, with 17 bases in the middle. CDR3 bases: TGTGCCAGCAGCTTGGAAGATTTAGGAGCGGCTAACACCGGGGAGCTGTTTTTT. Translated: CASSLEDLGAANTGELFF. The full variable domain, with the rest looked up from reference TRBV5-4 and TRBJ2-2, is ETGVTQSPTHLIKTRGQQVTLRCSSQSGHNTVSWYQQALGQGPQFIFQYYREEENGRGNFPPRFSGLQFPNYSSELNVNALELDDSALYLCASSLEDLGAANTGELFFGEGSRLTVL.